This T cell receptor (beta chain) is drawn from a study of cytomegalovirus exposure and HLA in healthy donors. Primers included in the PCR were 60 Vbeta and 13 Jbeta primers. Assay used: immunoSEQ multiplex PCR; TCRdb lists only in-frame clones, some missing. The sample contains about 120,000 clones, more than 70% of which appear only once. V lost 2 bases and J 5 bases, leaving 15 bases between the germline ends. The CDR3 spans 15 residues. CDR1 is MNHNY and CDR2 is SVGAGI in the germline V gene (reference sequence). In this sample, this clone turned up once. The J gene is TRBJ2-5, the V gene TRBV6-6; perhaps TRBD2 as D (6 bases). Sequencing was done on a sample of PBMCs. The TCR comes from a human donor in good health. CDR3 loop: CASSYVRRDGETQYF. The CDR3 DNA sequence: TGTGCCAGCAGTTACGTGAGGAGGGACGGGGAGACCCAGTACTTC.